Listed here are 19 T cell receptor beta chains from one sample, sequenced in a study of blood T cell repertoires in COVID-19. Sequencing was performed with immunoSEQ multiplex PCR; in TCRdb, only in-frame clones are kept and a portion is missing. The profile shows about 26,000 clones, about 84% of them singletons. Sequenced: peripheral blood. The receptors originated from a man in his fifties or sixties with active or convalescent COVID-19.

The chain employs TRBV10-2 and TRBJ1-2; TRBD1 agrees at 7 bases. Germline V gene lookup returns CDR1 WSHSY and CDR2 SAAADI. The CDR3 is 15 amino acids. Trimming cost V 7 bases and J 13 bases; bases outside gene matches: 21. The CDR3, as DNA: TGCGCCAGCAAACACAAAGGCCCCCGGACAGGAAAGGGCACCTTC. Translated, it gives CASKHKGPRTGKGTF.

The chain has TRBV6-6 and TRBJ1-5, with 11 positions matching TRBD1. The CDR3 has 15 amino acids. With V trimmed by 6 bases and J by 5 bases, 6 bases remained unmatched. The V gene's germline CDR1 is MNHNY and CDR2 SVGAGI (reference sequence). CDR3 protein: CASRNGQGAYQPQHF. Written as DNA, the CDR3 is TGTGCCAGCAGAAACGGACAGGGGGCATATCAGCCCCAGCATTTT.

This clone appeared a single time. The V call is TRBV19, the J call TRBJ2-5; 7 bases are a match to TRBD2. CDR1 is LNHDA and CDR2 is SQIVND in the germline V gene (reference sequence). V shed 7 bases, J shed 0 bases, and the junction held 8 bases outside the gene matches. The length of the CDR3 is 15 residues. CDR3 in amino acids: CASKQRGSYQETQYF. The CDR3 nucleotides are TGTGCCAGTAAACAGCGGGGTTCGTACCAAGAGACCCAGTACTTC.

V usage is TRBV28 and J usage is TRBJ1-4; D gene unclear. Trimming left V 8 bases short and J 3 bases short, with 13 bases between. This CDR3 comprises 14 residues. Germline loops: CDR1 MDHEN, CDR2 SYDVKM. The CDR3 sequence is CASHVRTSNEKLFF. The CDR3 DNA reads TGTGCCAGCCACGTTCGCACATCTAATGAAAAACTGTTTTTT.

This chain links TRBV28 with TRBJ2-3; 12 nucleotides align to TRBD2. From germline, CDR1 is MDHEN and CDR2 SYDVKM. The CDR3 has 17 residues. Unmatched junction bases numbered 7, after V lost 2 bases and J lost 4 bases. The CDR3 DNA is TGTGCCAGCAGTTTAGGGGCTAGCGGGGGGGCATCAGATACGCAGTATTTT. Translation: CASSLGASGGASDTQYF.

This clone was found a few times. The chain uses TRBV3-1 (or the pseudogene TRBV3-2) and TRBJ1-3; D is perhaps TRBD1 (6 bases). V dropped 4 bases and J dropped 4 bases, with 8 bases sitting between them. Germline V gene lookup returns CDR1 LGHDT and CDR2 YNNKEL (reference sequence). The CDR3 runs to 13 residues. The CDR3 is CASSPDSGNTIYF. The CDR3 nucleotides read TGTGCCAGCAGCCCGGACAGCGGAAACACCATATATTTT.

V and J are TRBV13 and TRBJ2-3, with 7 bases aligning to TRBD1. The CDR3 contains 15 residues. The trim removed 1 base at V and 2 bases at J, leaving 3 bases unmatched. Germline V CDR1 and CDR2: PRHDT, FYEKMQ (reference sequence). For the CDR3, the DNA is TGTGCCAGCAGCTTAGCCACAGGGGACACAGATACGCAGTATTTT. Translating gives CASSLATGDTDTQYF.

The chain combines TRBV9 with TRBJ2-3, with TRBD2 matching 7 bases. The V gene's germline CDR1 is SGDLS and CDR2 YYNGEE. The CDR3 extends over 15 amino acids. V gave up 1 base and J gave up 6 bases; unmatched junction bases: 8. The CDR3 is CASSVLSGVPDTQYF. CDR3 in DNA: TGTGCCAGCAGCGTATTGAGCGGGGTCCCGGATACGCAGTATTTT.

This rearrangement joins TRBV4-1 to TRBJ2-1, with D possibly being TRBD2 (7 bases). The V and J ends lost 1 base and 0 bases respectively, with 13 bases between them. CDR1 is MGHRA and CDR2 is YSYEKL in the germline V gene. The CDR3 is 17 amino acids. CDR3 sequence: CASSQGLRGGSYNEQFF. In DNA form, the CDR3 reads TGCGCCAGCAGCCAAGGATTAAGGGGGGGCTCCTACAATGAGCAGTTCTTC.

The rearrangement links TRBV7-9 to TRBJ2-1; TRBD2 matches 7 bases. There are 13 residues in the CDR3. With V trimmed by 6 bases and J by 6 bases, 5 bases remained unmatched. From germline, CDR1 is SEHNR and CDR2 FQNEAQ (reference sequence). The CDR3 nucleotides read TGTGCCAGCAGACGGGAGGCCGGCAATGAGCAGTTCTTC. Encoded protein: CASRREAGNEQFF. Using reference TRBV7-9 and TRBJ2-1 for the parts outside the CDR3, the full variable domain is DTGVSQNPRHKITKRGQNVTFRCDPISEHNRLYWYRQTLGQGPEFLTYFQNEAQLEKSRLLSDRFSAERPKGSFSTLEIQRTEQGDSAMYLCASRREAGNEQFFGPGTRLTVL.

This rearrangement joins TRBV5-6 to TRBJ2-7; D is undetermined. The germline V gene has CDR1 SGHDT and CDR2 YYEEEE. The ends were cut back, 2 bases at V and 3 bases at J, with 9 bases in the middle. The CDR3 extends over 13 amino acids. The CDR3 reads CASSFGLSYEQYF. The DNA of the CDR3 is TGTGCCAGCAGCTTCGGGTTAAGCTACGAGCAGTACTTC.

Written as DNA, the CDR3 is TGTGCCAGCAGCCAAGACAGACCGTTAGCAACTAATGAAAAACTGTTTTTT. It specifies CASSQDRPLATNEKLFF. This chain joins TRBV7-2 and TRBJ1-4; tentatively, D is TRBD1 (5 bases). The CDR3 extends over 17 amino acids. The V and J ends lost 5 bases and 0 bases respectively, with 16 bases between them. Germline lookup yields CDR1 SGHTA and CDR2 FQGNSA.

This clone occurred a few times. The chain is built from TRBV2 and TRBJ2-3; 8 bases fit TRBD2. Per germline, CDR1 SNHLY and CDR2 FYNNEI. The ends lost 6 bases at V and 1 base at J; junction bases unmatched: 9. The CDR3 has 16 amino acids. The CDR3 nucleotides are TGTGCCAGCAGCTACATAGCGGGGAGGGGCACAGATACGCAGTATTTT. Translating it yields CASSYIAGRGTDTQYF.

V and J are TRBV1 and TRBJ2-3; TRBD1, the D gene given by the table, was not confirmed from the DNA. TRBV1 is a known pseudogene. The CDR3 extends over 15 amino acids. CDR3: CTSSRQGAGTDTQYF. The CDR3 DNA is TGCACCAGCAGCCGACAGGGGGCTGGCACAGATACGCAGTATTTT.

The V call is TRBV3-1 (or the pseudogene TRBV3-2), the J call TRBJ2-7; D gene uncertain. V lost 1 base and J 5 bases, leaving 6 bases between the germline ends. CDR1 LGHDT and CDR2 YNNKEL come from the germline V gene (reference sequence). The CDR3 runs to 12 residues. CDR3 loop: CASSQVLHEQYF. The CDR3 coding sequence is TGTGCCAGCAGCCAAGTTCTACACGAGCAGTACTTC.

The rearrangement links TRBV3-1 (or the pseudogene TRBV3-2) to TRBJ2-1, with TRBD2 matching over 7 bases. Germline V lookup: CDR1 LGHDT, CDR2 YNNKEL (reference sequence). The CDR3 consists of 15 residues. Unmatched junction bases numbered 13, after V lost 7 bases and J lost 7 bases. The CDR3 spells CASTLKMGGINEQFF. CDR3 coding DNA: TGTGCCAGCACCTTAAAAATGGGGGGGATTAATGAGCAGTTCTTC.

The chain links TRBV4-1 to TRBJ2-7, with 9 bases matching TRBD1. CDR3 length equals 16 residues. Germline trimming cut 5 bases from V and 0 bases from J; bases unmatched to any gene: 8. CDR1 and CDR2 (germline): MGHRA, YSYEKL. The CDR3 sequence: CASSSATGGFSYEQYF. In nucleotides, the CDR3 is TGCGCCAGCAGCAGCGCGACAGGGGGTTTCTCCTACGAGCAGTACTTC.

The chain employs TRBV2 and TRBJ2-1, with D maybe TRBD2 (5 bases). The V and J ends lost 7 bases and 2 bases respectively, with 15 bases between them. Looked up from germline, CDR1 is SNHLY and CDR2 is FYNNEI. This CDR3 is 15 amino acids long. As DNA, the CDR3 is TGTGCCAGCACGTCAGGACTCCCGGCCTACAATGAGCAGTTCTTC. Its protein is CASTSGLPAYNEQFF.

The chain combines TRBV30 with TRBJ2-6; no clear D. The V and J ends lost 3 bases and 1 base respectively, with 10 bases between them. The length of the CDR3 is 15 residues. The germline V gene encodes CDR1 GTSNPN and CDR2 SVGIG (reference sequence). CDR3 sequence reads: CAWRRLRSGANVLTF. CDR3 nucleotides: TGTGCCTGGAGGCGCTTGAGGTCTGGGGCCAACGTCCTGACTTTC.